This TCR beta chain was documented in a study of graft-versus-host responses after intestinal transplantation. Looking at the study overall: As for transplant type, recipients had multivisceral, liver-intestinal, or isolated intestinal grafts.

This clone showed up just a few times. Clones were sequenced by immunoSEQ multiplex PCR, and TCRdb holds only the in-frame ones, with some missing. Among over 80,000 clones, about 83% were seen once, and the ten largest hold approximately 1.4%. V was pared by 3 bases and J by 9 bases, with 10 bases between. Germline CDR1 and CDR2: SGHDT and YYEEEE. The length of the CDR3 is 12 residues. The receptor was isolated from a human patient who received an intestinal transplant, so some T cells may come from the graft donor. The chain has TRBV5-6 and TRBJ1-5; tentative D call: TRBD1 (5 bases). Here the sequenced sample was PBMCs, taken 255 days after intestinal transplant. Here the CDR3 reads CASSSLGLPQHF. The CDR3 coding sequence is TGTGCCAGCAGCTCCTTGGGGCTGCCCCAGCATTTT.